A single sample gave rise to the 14 T cell receptor beta chains below, sequenced in a study of OX40 agonist ivuxolimab in advanced cancers. Libraries were prepared by immunoSEQ multiplex PCR; TCRdb keeps only in-frame clonotypes and omits some of them. The table lists tens of thousands of clones, just under 95% of them singletons, with almost 25% in the top ten. The starting material was CD4+ or CD8+ T cells sorted from blood, obtained in a trial of the OX40 agonist ivuxolimab. These receptors were obtained from an adult with an advanced solid tumor such as melanoma, head and neck, liver or kidney cancer.

The V gene is TRBV7-8, the J gene TRBJ1-4; 8 nucleotides match TRBD1. This CDR3 comprises 15 residues. Germline assignment: CDR1 SGHVS and CDR2 FQNEAQ. V shed 2 bases, J shed 8 bases, and the junction held 7 bases outside the gene matches. CDR3 bases: TGTGCCAGCAGCTTACTTACAGGGGGAAGGGAAAAACTGTTTTTT. It is translated as CASSLLTGGREKLFF. The variable domain in full, with the rest retrieved from reference TRBV7-8 and TRBJ1-4, is GAGVSQSPRYKVAKRGQDVALRCDPISGHVSLFWYQQALGQGPEFLTYFQNEAQLDKSGLPSDRFFAERPEGSVSTLKIQRTQQEDSAVYLCASSLLTGGREKLFFGSGTQLSVL.

The V call is TRBV4-3, the J call TRBJ2-3, with D possibly TRBD1 on 5 matching bases. CDR3 length: 15 residues. V shed 0 bases and J shed 6 bases, with 13 bases lying between them. Per germline, CDR1 LGHNA and CDR2 YSLEER. CDR3 amino acids: CASSQELQAWDTQYF. CDR3 bases: TGCGCCAGCAGCCAAGAGCTACAGGCGTGGGATACGCAGTATTTT.

The count of this clone is one. This chain joins TRBV7-6 and TRBJ2-7; possibly TRBD2 for D (5 bases). The CDR3 consists of 14 residues. The ends were cut back, 8 bases at V and 0 bases at J, with 14 bases in the middle. Germline assignment: CDR1 SGHVS and CDR2 FNYEAQ. The CDR3 DNA is TGTGCCAGCTCCGCCACGGGGAGCTCCTACGAGCAGTACTTC. Translating it yields CASSATGSSYEQYF.

This chain joins TRBV28 and TRBJ2-3; 12 positions agree with TRBD2. The V and J ends lost 3 bases and 3 bases, in that order; junction bases with no gene match: 4. This CDR3 has 16 residues. Germline V gene lookup returns CDR1 MDHEN and CDR2 SYDVKM. The CDR3 DNA reads as TGTGCCAGCAGTTTCCCCCTAGCGGGAGGGACAGATACGCAGTATTTT. This sequence encodes CASSFPLAGGTDTQYF. Looking up the rest from reference TRBV28 and TRBJ2-3 gives the full variable domain: DVKVTQSSRYLVKRTGEKVFLECVQDMDHENMFWYRQDPGLGLRLIYFSYDVKMKEKGDIPEGYSVSREKKERFSLILESASTNQTSMYLCASSFPLAGGTDTQYFGPGTRLTVL.

The chain uses TRBV28 and TRBJ1-2; D is undetermined. This CDR3 has 13 residues. Germline lookup yields CDR1 MDHEN and CDR2 SYDVKM. Trimming stripped 2 bases from V and 7 bases from J, with 11 bases between. The DNA for the CDR3 is TGTGCCAGCAGTTTAACAGTCTTTGGTGGCTACACCTTC. This gives the protein CASSLTVFGGYTF.

The chain has TRBV7-9 and TRBJ1-1; D is ambiguous. This CDR3 is built from 12 residues. Trimming removed 3 bases at V and 6 bases at J, with 8 bases between. Germline V gives CDR1 SEHNR, CDR2 FQNEAQ (reference sequence). The CDR3 DNA reads TGTGCCAGCAGCTTCGGAGGACCTGAAGCTTTCTTT. Translation gives CASSFGGPEAFF.

The chain employs TRBV5-1 and TRBJ2-7; D is perhaps TRBD1 (7 bases). The CDR3 runs to 15 residues. Germline loops: CDR1 SGHRS, CDR2 YFSETQ. Trimming left V 3 bases short and J 2 bases short, with 15 bases between. CDR3 bases: TGCGCCAGCAGCTGGACGACAGGGAGGACCTACGAGCAGTACTTC. It yields the protein CASSWTTGRTYEQYF.

The genes are TRBV4-2 and TRBJ1-5; D unclear. V lost 4 bases to trimming and J lost 7 bases, with 14 bases between them. CDR3 length: 14 amino acids. Germline V gene sequence: CDR1 LGHNA, CDR2 YNFKEQ. The CDR3 protein is CASSRNWGGQPQHF. CDR3 nucleotides: TGTGCCAGCAGCCGAAACTGGGGTGGGCAGCCCCAGCATTTT.

The chain joins TRBV28 to TRBJ2-7; 8 bases fit TRBD2. The ends lost 4 bases at V and 2 bases at J; junction bases unmatched: 4. Germline loops: CDR1 MDHEN, CDR2 SYDVKM. The CDR3 totals 14 residues. Written as DNA, the CDR3 is TGTGCCAGCAGTTGGACTAGCCACCCCTACGAGCAGTACTTC. This translates into CASSWTSHPYEQYF.

The CDR3 protein is CASSQVTYNEQFF. The CDR3 nucleotides are TGCGCCAGCAGCCAAGTCACATACAATGAGCAGTTCTTC. This chain connects TRBV4-1 to TRBJ2-1; the D is unclear. The CDR3 consists of 13 residues. Germline V gene lookup returns CDR1 MGHRA and CDR2 YSYEKL. Deletions cut 1 base from V and 4 bases from J, with 5 bases between.

V gene TRBV11-2 combines with J gene TRBJ2-7, with 7 positions matching TRBD1. V shed 5 bases, J shed 1 base, and the junction held 2 bases outside the gene matches. CDR3 size: 13 residues. Germline lookup yields CDR1 SGHAT and CDR2 FQNNGV. CDR3 sequence: CASSPGQSYEQYF. For the CDR3, the DNA is TGTGCCAGCAGCCCGGGACAGTCCTACGAGCAGTACTTC.

V is TRBV9 and J is TRBJ2-7, with no clear D. V dropped 4 bases and J dropped 6 bases, with 17 bases sitting between them. The V gene's germline CDR1 is SGDLS and CDR2 YYNGEE. The CDR3 loop spans 14 amino acids. In DNA form, the CDR3 reads TGTGCCAGCAGCTCCCGACTCTATAACTCCGAGCAGTACTTC. Translated: CASSSRLYNSEQYF.

The rearrangement joins TRBV13 to TRBJ2-7, with unresolved D. The CDR3 sequence is 13 residues long. V lost 4 bases and J lost 2, with 9 bases in between. CDR1 PRHDT and CDR2 FYEKMQ come from the germline V gene (reference sequence). Here the CDR3 DNA reads TGTGCCAGCAGCTCCGCCGCAGCCTACGAGCAGTACTTC. This translates into CASSSAAAYEQYF.

This chain joins TRBV7-9 and TRBJ1-4, with D possibly TRBD1 on 5 matching bases. This CDR3 is 15 amino acids long. V lost 7 bases and J 4 bases, leaving 16 bases between the germline ends. Per the germline V gene, CDR1 is SEHNR and CDR2 is FQNEAQ (reference sequence). CDR3: CASIPMGQNNEKLFF. In DNA, the CDR3 is TGTGCCAGCATCCCGATGGGGCAGAATAATGAAAAACTGTTTTTT. Full variable domain (rest looked up from reference TRBV7-9 and TRBJ1-4): DTGVSQNPRHKITKRGQNVTFRCDPISEHNRLYWYRQTLGQGPEFLTYFQNEAQLEKSRLLSDRFSAERPKGSFSTLEIQRTEQGDSAMYLCASIPMGQNNEKLFFGSGTQLSVL.